The T cell receptor (beta chain) under discussion was sequenced for a study of cytotoxic CD8 clonotypes in ibrutinib-treated CLL. The wider study: The cohort had over ten relapsed/refractory and around 15 treatment-naive patients, some 17 IGHV unmutated.

This clone was counted only a few times. The V gene's germline CDR1 is SGHDT and CDR2 YYEEEE. The CDR3 sequence is 16 residues long. V was pared by 3 bases and J by 2 bases, with 9 bases of the junction left unmatched. Clones were sequenced by immunoSEQ multiplex PCR, and TCRdb holds only the in-frame ones, with some missing. The top ten hold around 6.3% of the sample, which has around 330,000 clones, roughly two thirds seen once. The sequencing here drew on PBMCs, taken after 36 months of ibrutinib treatment. The J gene is TRBJ2-7, the V gene TRBV5-6, with 9 bases fitting TRBD1. The sequence was collected from a human donor with chronic lymphocytic leukemia. As DNA, the CDR3 is TGTGCCAGCAGCTCCCGAGGGGGGACAGGGACCTACGAGCAGTACTTC. It translates to CASSSRGGTGTYEQYF.